This T cell receptor beta chain was captured in a study of a mutant IDH1 vaccine in newly diagnosed glioma. Across the study: Patients began vaccination 4-6 weeks after radiotherapy alone, or with temozolomide cycles. Those enrolled had earlier been treated with radiotherapy, temozolomide, or both, mostly both.

TCRdb's copy holds only in-frame clones and misses some; the assay was immunoSEQ multiplex PCR. The sample has some 30,000 clones; roughly 90% are singletons. General observations from the study: The occurrence of vaccine-induced immune responses was seen in approximately 92% of patients.

This clone has more than one count but fewer than ten. As yet, its antigen is unknown. Specified time point: week 5, during vaccination. Every single dose of the vaccine, 300 ug of mutant IDH1 20-mer peptide, came with topical imiquimod. Astrocytomas that were new, WHO grade 3 or 4, IDH1-mutant and ATRX-lost were present in the donors. This TCR came from a man aged 18 to 29 with glioma. The source material was PBMCs, sampled from a glioma patient whose treatment included an IDH1 peptide vaccine.

The CDR3 reads CASRPHREPNTEAFF. CDR3 in DNA: TGTGCCAGCAGACCTCACAGGGAACCTAACACTGAAGCTTTCTTT. This chain links TRBV6-5 with TRBJ1-1; D is perhaps TRBD1 (6 bases). Germline CDR1 and CDR2: MNHEY and SVGAGI. The V and J ends lost 6 bases and 2 bases respectively, with 16 bases between them. The CDR3 sequence is 15 residues long.